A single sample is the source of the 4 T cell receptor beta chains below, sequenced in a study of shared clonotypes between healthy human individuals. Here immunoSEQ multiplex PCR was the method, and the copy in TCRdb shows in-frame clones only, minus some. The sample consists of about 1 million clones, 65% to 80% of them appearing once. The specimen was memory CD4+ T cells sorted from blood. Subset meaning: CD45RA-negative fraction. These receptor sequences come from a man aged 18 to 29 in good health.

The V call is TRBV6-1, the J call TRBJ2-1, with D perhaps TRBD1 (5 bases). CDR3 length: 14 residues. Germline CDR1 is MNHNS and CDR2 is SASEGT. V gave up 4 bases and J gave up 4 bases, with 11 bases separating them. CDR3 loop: CASSGGLRYNEQFF. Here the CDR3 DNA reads TGTGCCAGCAGTGGGGGCCTGAGATACAATGAGCAGTTCTTC.

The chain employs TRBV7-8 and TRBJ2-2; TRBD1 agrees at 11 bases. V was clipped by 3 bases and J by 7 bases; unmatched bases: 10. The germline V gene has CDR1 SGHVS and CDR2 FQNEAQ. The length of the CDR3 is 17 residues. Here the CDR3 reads CASSLTVDRGLSGELFF. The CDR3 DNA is TGTGCCAGCAGCTTGACGGTGGACAGGGGGCTGAGCGGGGAGCTGTTTTTT.

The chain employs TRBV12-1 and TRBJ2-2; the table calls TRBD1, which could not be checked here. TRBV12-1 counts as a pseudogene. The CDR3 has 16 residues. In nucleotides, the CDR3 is TGTGCCAGCAGCTTTGAACAGGGGGCTACCACCGGGGAGCTGTTTTTT. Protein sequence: CASSFEQGATTGELFF.

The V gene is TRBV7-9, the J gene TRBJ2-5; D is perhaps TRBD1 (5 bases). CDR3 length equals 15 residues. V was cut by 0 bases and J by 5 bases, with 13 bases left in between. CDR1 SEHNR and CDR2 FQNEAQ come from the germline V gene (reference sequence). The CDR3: CASSLAKGQGETQYF. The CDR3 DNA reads TGTGCCAGCAGCTTAGCAAAAGGGCAGGGTGAGACCCAGTACTTC.